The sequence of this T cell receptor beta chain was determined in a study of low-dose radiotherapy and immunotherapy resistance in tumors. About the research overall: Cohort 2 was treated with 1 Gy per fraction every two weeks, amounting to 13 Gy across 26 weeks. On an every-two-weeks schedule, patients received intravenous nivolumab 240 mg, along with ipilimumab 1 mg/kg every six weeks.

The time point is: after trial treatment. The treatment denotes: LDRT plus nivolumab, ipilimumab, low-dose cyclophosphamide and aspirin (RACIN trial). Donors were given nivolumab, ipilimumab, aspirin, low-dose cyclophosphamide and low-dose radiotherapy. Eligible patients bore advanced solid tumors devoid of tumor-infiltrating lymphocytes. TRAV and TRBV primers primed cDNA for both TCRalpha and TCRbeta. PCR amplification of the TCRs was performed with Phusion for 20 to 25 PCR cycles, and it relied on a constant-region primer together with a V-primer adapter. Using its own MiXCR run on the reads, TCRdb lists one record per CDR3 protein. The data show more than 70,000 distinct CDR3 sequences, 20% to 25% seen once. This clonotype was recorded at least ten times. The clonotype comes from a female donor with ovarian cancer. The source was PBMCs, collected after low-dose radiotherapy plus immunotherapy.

CDR3 DNA sequence: TGTGCCAGCAGACTAGCGGGAGGAAGAGGAGAGACCCAGTACTTC. Translation: CASRLAGGRGETQYF. The rearrangement uses TRBV6-2 or TRBV6-3 and TRBJ2-5, with 12 bases lining up with TRBD2. The germline gives CDR1 MNHEY, CDR2 SVGEGT. Unmatched junction bases numbered 6, after V lost 6 bases and J lost 4 bases. This CDR3 contains 15 residues.